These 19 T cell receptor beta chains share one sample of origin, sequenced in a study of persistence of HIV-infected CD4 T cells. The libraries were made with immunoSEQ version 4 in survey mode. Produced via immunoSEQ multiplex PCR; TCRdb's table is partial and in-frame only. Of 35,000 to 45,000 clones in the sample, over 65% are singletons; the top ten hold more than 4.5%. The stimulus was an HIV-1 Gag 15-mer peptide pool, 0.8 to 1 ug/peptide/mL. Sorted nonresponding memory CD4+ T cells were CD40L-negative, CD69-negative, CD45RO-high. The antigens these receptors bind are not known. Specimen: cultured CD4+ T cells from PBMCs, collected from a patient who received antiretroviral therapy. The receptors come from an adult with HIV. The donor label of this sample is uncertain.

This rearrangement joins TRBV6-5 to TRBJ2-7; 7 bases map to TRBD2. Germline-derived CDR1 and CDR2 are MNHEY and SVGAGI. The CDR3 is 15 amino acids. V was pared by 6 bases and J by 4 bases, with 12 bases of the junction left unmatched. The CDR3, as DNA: TGTGCCAGCAGGGGCGGCGGGGGTGCGAAGTACGAGCAGTACTTC. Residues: CASRGGGGAKYEQYF.

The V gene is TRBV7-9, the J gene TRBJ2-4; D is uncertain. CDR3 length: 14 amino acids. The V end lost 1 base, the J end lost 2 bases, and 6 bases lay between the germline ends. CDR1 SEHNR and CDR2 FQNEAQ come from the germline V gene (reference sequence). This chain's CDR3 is CASSLGATKNIQYF. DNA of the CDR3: TGTGCCAGCAGCTTAGGGGCCACCAAAAACATTCAGTACTTC.

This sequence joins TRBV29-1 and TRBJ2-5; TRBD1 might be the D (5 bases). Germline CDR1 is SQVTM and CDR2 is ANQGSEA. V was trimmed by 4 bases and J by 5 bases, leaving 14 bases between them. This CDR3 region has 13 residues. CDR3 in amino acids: CSVVPGSGETQYF. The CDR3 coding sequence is TGCAGCGTTGTTCCAGGGTCAGGGGAGACCCAGTACTTC. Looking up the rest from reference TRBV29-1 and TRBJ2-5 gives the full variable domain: SAVISQKPSRDICQRGTSLTIQCQVDSQVTMMFWYRQQPGQSLTLIATANQGSEATYESGFVIDKFPISRPNLTFSTLTVSNMSPEDSSIYLCSVVPGSGETQYFGPGTRLLVL.

The CDR3 DNA is TGTGCCAGCAGCGTAGGGTCAGACCAAGAGACCCAGTACTTC. It is translated as CASSVGSDQETQYF. The gene calls are TRBV9 and TRBJ2-5; no clear D gene. Between the trimmed V and J ends, which lost 0 bases and 0 bases, there was a span of 6 bases. The CDR3 covers 14 residues. CDR1 is SGDLS and CDR2 is YYNGEE in the germline V gene.

The DNA of the CDR3 is TGTGCCAGCAGTTGGGACATGAACACTGAAGCTTTCTTT. Translating gives CASSWDMNTEAFF. The chain has TRBV5-4 and TRBJ1-1, with D perhaps TRBD1 (6 bases). Trimming took off 5 bases at V and 0 bases at J, with 8 bases between the two ends. Looked up from germline, CDR1 is SGHNT and CDR2 is YYREEE (reference sequence). This CDR3 spans 13 amino acids.

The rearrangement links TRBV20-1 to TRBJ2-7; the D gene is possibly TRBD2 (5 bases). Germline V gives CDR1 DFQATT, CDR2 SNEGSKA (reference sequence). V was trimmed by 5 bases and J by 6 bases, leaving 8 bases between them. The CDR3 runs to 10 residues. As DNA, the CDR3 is TGCAGTGCTTCGACTACCGAGCAGTACTTC. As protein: CSASTTEQYF.

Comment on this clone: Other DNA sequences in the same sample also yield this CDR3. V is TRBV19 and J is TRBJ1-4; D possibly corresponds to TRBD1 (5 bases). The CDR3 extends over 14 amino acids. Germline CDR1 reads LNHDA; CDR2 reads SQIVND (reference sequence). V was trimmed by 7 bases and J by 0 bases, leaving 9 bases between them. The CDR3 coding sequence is TGTGCCAGTACTGACAGAGCAACTAATGAAAAACTGTTTTTT. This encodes CASTDRATNEKLFF. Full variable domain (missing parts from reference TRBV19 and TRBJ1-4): DGGITQSPKYLFRKEGQNVTLSCEQNLNHDAMYWYRQDPGQGLRLIYYSQIVNDFQKGDIAEGYSVSREKKESFPLTVTSAQKNPTAFYLCASTDRATNEKLFFGSGTQLSVL.

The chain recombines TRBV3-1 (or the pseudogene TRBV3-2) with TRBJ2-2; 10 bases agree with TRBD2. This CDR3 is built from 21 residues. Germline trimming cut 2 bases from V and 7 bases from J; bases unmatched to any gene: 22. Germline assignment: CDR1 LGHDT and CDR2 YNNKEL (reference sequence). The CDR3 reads CASSQTRIRLAGGPGIGELFF. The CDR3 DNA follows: TGTGCCAGCAGCCAAACCCGGATTCGTTTAGCGGGGGGACCGGGGATCGGGGAGCTGTTTTTT.

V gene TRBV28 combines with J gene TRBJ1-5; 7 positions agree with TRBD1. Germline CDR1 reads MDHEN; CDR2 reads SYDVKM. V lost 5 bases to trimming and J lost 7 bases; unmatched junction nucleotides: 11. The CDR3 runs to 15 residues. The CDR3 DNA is TGTGCCAGCAGTCCCGTGACAGGGAAAGAACAGCCCCAGCATTTT. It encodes CASSPVTGKEQPQHF. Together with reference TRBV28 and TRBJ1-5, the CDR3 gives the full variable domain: DVKVTQSSRYLVKRTGEKVFLECVQDMDHENMFWYRQDPGLGLRLIYFSYDVKMKEKGDIPEGYSVSREKKERFSLILESASTNQTSMYLCASSPVTGKEQPQHFGDGTRLSIL.

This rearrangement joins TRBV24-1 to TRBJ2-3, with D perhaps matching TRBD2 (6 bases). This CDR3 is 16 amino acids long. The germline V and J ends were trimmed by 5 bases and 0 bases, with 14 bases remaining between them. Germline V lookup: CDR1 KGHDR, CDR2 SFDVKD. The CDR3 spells CATSGGPGRSTDTQYF. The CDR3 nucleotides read TGTGCCACCAGTGGGGGCCCCGGGAGAAGCACAGATACGCAGTATTTT.

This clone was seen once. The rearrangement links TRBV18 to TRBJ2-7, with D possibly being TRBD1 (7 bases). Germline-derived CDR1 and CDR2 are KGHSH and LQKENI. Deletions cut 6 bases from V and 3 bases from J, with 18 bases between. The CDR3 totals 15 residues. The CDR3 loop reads CASSLIPQGGYEQYF. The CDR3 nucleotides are TGTGCCAGCTCCCTCATCCCCCAGGGGGGCTACGAGCAGTACTTC.

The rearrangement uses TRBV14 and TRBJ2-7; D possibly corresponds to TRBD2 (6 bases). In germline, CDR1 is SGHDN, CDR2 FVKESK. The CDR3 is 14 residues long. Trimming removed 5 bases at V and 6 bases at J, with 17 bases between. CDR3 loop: CASSKRGTVGEQYF. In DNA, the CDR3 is TGTGCCAGCAGCAAAAGAGGGACTGTAGGCGAGCAGTACTTC.

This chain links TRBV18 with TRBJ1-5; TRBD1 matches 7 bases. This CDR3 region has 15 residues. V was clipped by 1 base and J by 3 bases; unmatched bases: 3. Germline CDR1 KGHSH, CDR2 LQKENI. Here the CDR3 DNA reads TGTGCCAGCTCACCACGGCAGGGGGACAATCAGCCCCAGCATTTT. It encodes CASSPRQGDNQPQHF. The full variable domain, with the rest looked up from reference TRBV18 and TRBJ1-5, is NAGVMQNPRHLVRRRGQEARLRCSPMKGHSHVYWYRQLPEEGLKFMVYLQKENIIDESGMPKERFSAEFPKEGPSILRIQQVVRGDSAAYFCASSPRQGDNQPQHFGDGTRLSIL.

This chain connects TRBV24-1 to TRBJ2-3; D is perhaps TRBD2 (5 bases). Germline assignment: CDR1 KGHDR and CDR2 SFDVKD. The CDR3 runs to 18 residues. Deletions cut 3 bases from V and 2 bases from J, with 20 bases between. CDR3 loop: CATSDVTTGIIPTDTQYF. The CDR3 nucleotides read TGTGCCACCAGTGATGTTACTACCGGGATCATCCCCACAGATACGCAGTATTTT.

The CDR3 spells CASSLQGEKLFF. CDR3 coding DNA: TGTGCCAGCAGCTTACAGGGGGAAAAACTGTTTTTT. This rearrangement joins TRBV9 to TRBJ1-4; 7 bases fit TRBD1. The CDR3 extends over 12 amino acids. The ends lost 4 bases at V and 8 bases at J; junction bases unmatched: 2. Germline-derived CDR1 and CDR2 are SGDLS and YYNGEE.

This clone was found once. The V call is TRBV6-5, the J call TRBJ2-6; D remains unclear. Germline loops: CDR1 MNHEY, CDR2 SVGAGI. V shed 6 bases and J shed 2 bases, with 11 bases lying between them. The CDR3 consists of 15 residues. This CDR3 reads CASRIVYAGANVLTF. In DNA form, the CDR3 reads TGTGCCAGCAGAATAGTGTACGCTGGGGCCAACGTCCTGACTTTC.

The CDR3: CASSVAPSDSPLHF. CDR3 DNA: TGTGCCAGCAGCGTAGCACCGTCCGATTCACCCCTCCACTTT. The chain uses TRBV9 and TRBJ1-6; no clear D. Deletions cut 0 bases from V and 8 bases from J, with 9 bases between. This CDR3 is built from 14 residues. Germline-derived CDR1 and CDR2 are SGDLS and YYNGEE.

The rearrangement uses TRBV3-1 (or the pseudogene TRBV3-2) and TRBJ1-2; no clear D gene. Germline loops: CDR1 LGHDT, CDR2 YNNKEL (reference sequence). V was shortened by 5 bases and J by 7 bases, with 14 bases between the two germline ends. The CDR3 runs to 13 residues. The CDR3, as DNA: TGTGCCAGCAGCAGAAGACCCGAGGGTGGCTACACCTTC. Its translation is CASSRRPEGGYTF.

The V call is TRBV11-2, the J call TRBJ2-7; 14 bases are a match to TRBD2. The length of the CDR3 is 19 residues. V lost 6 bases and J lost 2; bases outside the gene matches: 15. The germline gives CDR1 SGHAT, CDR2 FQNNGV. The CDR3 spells CASSLRWGLAGEQAYEQYF. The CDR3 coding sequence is TGTGCCAGCAGTCTTAGATGGGGACTAGCGGGGGAGCAGGCCTACGAGCAGTACTTC.